This is a list of T cell receptor beta chains from one sample in a study of shared clonotypes between healthy human individuals. TCRdb's table, derived via immunoSEQ multiplex PCR, lists solely in-frame clones and lacks some. Altogether 660,000 or so clones are present, about 95% being singletons, with the ten largest covering less than 0.13%. The specimen sequenced was naive CD8+ T cells sorted from blood. These TCRs come from a young woman in good health. Each CDR3 is given with its conserved first and last residue. The D gene is left open where the match is weak. Clone size is given for some rows only: seen once, a few or many times, or a class if the clone is expanded.

J: TRBJ2-1
D: TRBD1
size: .
V: TRBV10-2
CDR3: CASSYDRGALLEGNEQFF
DNA: TGCGCCAGCAGCTACGACAGGGGAGCCCTCCTTGAAGGCAATGAGCAGTTCTTC

J: TRBJ2-1
D: TRBD2
size: .
V: TRBV27
CDR3: CASSLLVAGGYNEQFF
DNA: TGTGCCAGCAGTTTATTAGTAGCGGGAGGGTACAATGAGCAGTTCTTC

J: TRBJ2-4
D: TRBD1
size: once
V: TRBV27
CDR3: CASQDRFETKNIQYF
DNA: TGTGCCAGCCAGGACAGGTTTGAAACCAAAAACATTCAGTACTTC

J: TRBJ2-7
D: .
size: .
V: TRBV6-1
CDR3: CASSEGGGEDF
DNA: TGTGCCAGCAGTGAGGGAGGGGGAGAAGACTTC

J: TRBJ1-2
D: TRBD1
size: .
V: TRBV9
CDR3: CASSGYRGTSYGYTF
DNA: TGTGCCAGCAGCGGATACAGGGGGACGAGCTATGGCTACACCTTC

J: TRBJ2-3
D: TRBD1
size: once
V: TRBV11-2
CDR3: CASSSRTGPTDTQYF
DNA: TGTGCCAGCAGCTCCAGGACAGGGCCCACAGATACGCAGTATTTT

J: TRBJ2-4
D: .
size: once
V: TRBV10-2
CDR3: CATLGEVQYF
DNA: TGCGCCACCCTTGGCGAGGTTCAGTACTTC

J: TRBJ2-3
D: .
size: .
V: TRBV18
CDR3: CASSPSETPDTQYF
DNA: TGTGCCAGCTCACCCAGCGAAACACCAGATACGCAGTATTTT

J: TRBJ2-7
D: TRBD1
size: .
V: TRBV27
CDR3: CASSSGTGALEQYF
DNA: TGTGCCAGCAGTTCCGGGACAGGGGCTCTCGAGCAGTACTTC

J: TRBJ2-7
D: .
size: .
V: TRBV9
CDR3: CASSAGTNTYEQYF
DNA: TGTGCCAGCAGCGCAGGTACTAATACCTACGAGCAGTACTTC

J: TRBJ2-1
D: TRBD2
size: .
V: TRBV19
CDR3: CASSISRGILAGSYNEQFF
DNA: TGTGCCAGTAGTATCTCCCGTGGGATCCTAGCGGGTTCCTACAATGAGCAGTTCTTC

J: TRBJ2-7
D: .
size: .
V: TRBV7-8
CDR3: CATDPTTTNYEQYF
DNA: TGTGCCACCGACCCCACGACAACAAACTACGAGCAGTACTTC

J: TRBJ1-1
D: TRBD1
size: .
V: TRBV5-1
CDR3: CASSLSGGGMNTEAFF
DNA: TGCGCCAGCAGCTTATCAGGGGGCGGAATGAACACTGAAGCTTTCTTT

J: TRBJ1-5
D: .
size: few
V: TRBV15
CDR3: CATSRDLAENQPQHF
DNA: TGTGCCACCAGCAGAGATCTGGCAGAAAATCAGCCCCAGCATTTT

J: TRBJ1-4
D: .
size: .
V: TRBV9
CDR3: CASSVEGRTNEKLFF
DNA: TGTGCCAGCAGCGTAGAGGGGCGCACTAATGAAAAACTGTTTTTT

J: TRBJ2-3
D: TRBD2
size: .
V: TRBV15
CDR3: CATLPALAGGDTQYF
DNA: TGTGCCACCCTACCTGCTCTAGCGGGAGGAGATACGCAGTATTTT

J: TRBJ1-4
D: .
size: .
V: TRBV7-2
CDR3: CASSTRDSTNEKLFF
DNA: TGTGCCAGCAGCACCAGGGACTCAACTAATGAAAAACTGTTTTTT

J: TRBJ1-1
D: .
size: once
V: TRBV10-3
CDR3: CAMSGREGLNTEAFF
DNA: TGTGCCATGAGTGGGAGGGAGGGGCTGAACACTGAAGCTTTCTTT

J: TRBJ1-1
D: .
size: .
V: TRBV28
CDR3: CASSLFYGTLNTEAFF
DNA: TGTGCCAGCAGTTTATTCTACGGGACACTTAACACTGAAGCTTTCTTT

J: TRBJ1-5
D: .
size: .
V: TRBV2
CDR3: CASKEALRQPQHF
DNA: TGTGCCAGCAAGGAGGCCTTGAGGCAGCCCCAGCATTTT

J: TRBJ2-2
D: .
size: .
V: TRBV10-1
CDR3: CASSESKDWGTGELFF
DNA: TGCGCCAGCAGTGAGTCGAAGGACTGGGGCACCGGGGAGCTGTTTTTT

J: TRBJ2-3
D: .
size: .
V: TRBV2
CDR3: CASSYTGTDTQYF
DNA: TGTGCCAGCAGTTACACCGGCACAGATACGCAGTATTTT

J: TRBJ2-3
D: .
size: .
V: TRBV25-1
CDR3: CASSEGVVGNTQYF
DNA: TGTGCCAGCAGTGAAGGGGTGGTAGGAAATACGCAGTATTTT

J: TRBJ1-1
D: .
size: .
V: TRBV5-6
CDR3: CASSLMIGEAFF
DNA: TGTGCCAGCAGCTTGATGATCGGTGAAGCTTTCTTT

J: TRBJ2-7
D: .
size: .
V: TRBV27
CDR3: CASSFQTDYEQYF
DNA: TGTGCCAGCAGTTTCCAGACAGACTACGAGCAGTACTTC

J: TRBJ1-1
D: .
size: .
V: TRBV19
CDR3: CASSIGYMNTEAFF
DNA: TGTGCCAGTAGTATAGGGTACATGAACACTGAAGCTTTCTTT

J: TRBJ2-1
D: .
size: .
V: TRBV27
CDR3: CASSSTTNEQFF
DNA: TGTGCCAGCAGTTCGACCACGAATGAGCAGTTCTTC

J: TRBJ2-1
D: .
size: once
V: TRBV27
CDR3: CASGVIAADNEQFF
DNA: TGTGCCAGCGGGGTGATAGCAGCAGACAATGAGCAGTTCTTC

J: TRBJ2-1
D: TRBD2
size: .
V: TRBV14
CDR3: CASSLLAGGYNEQFF
DNA: TGTGCCAGCAGCTTACTAGCGGGAGGGTACAATGAGCAGTTCTTC

J: TRBJ2-1
D: .
size: .
V: TRBV14
CDR3: CASSQVRLAHSGNEQFF
DNA: TGTGCCAGCAGCCAAGTCCGATTGGCCCACTCTGGAAATGAGCAGTTCTTC

J: TRBJ1-5
D: .
size: .
V: TRBV28
CDR3: CASSLQNGQPQHF
DNA: TGTGCCAGCAGTCTACAAAACGGCCAGCCCCAGCATTTT

J: TRBJ2-7
D: .
size: .
V: TRBV19
CDR3: CASSPLDEFGNYEQYF
DNA: TGTGCCAGTAGCCCCCTGGACGAATTTGGGAACTACGAGCAGTACTTC

J: TRBJ2-7
D: .
size: .
V: TRBV18
CDR3: CASSPFDRNPYEQYF
DNA: TGTGCCAGCTCACCCTTTGACAGAAACCCCTACGAGCAGTACTTC

J: TRBJ1-1
D: .
size: .
V: TRBV5-1
CDR3: CASSFGTDDLNTEAFF
DNA: TGCGCCAGCAGCTTCGGGACGGACGATTTGAACACTGAAGCTTTCTTT

J: TRBJ1-1
D: TRBD1
size: .
V: TRBV10-3
CDR3: CAISEYGTGVAYTEAFF
DNA: TGTGCCATCAGTGAGTACGGGACAGGGGTTGCGTACACTGAAGCTTTCTTT

J: TRBJ2-1
D: .
size: few
V: TRBV6-1
CDR3: CASNSDTLDEQFF
DNA: TGTGCCAGCAACTCAGACACCCTCGATGAGCAGTTCTTC

J: TRBJ2-7
D: .
size: .
V: TRBV10-3
CDR3: CAISESPAGVEQYF
DNA: TGTGCCATCAGTGAGTCTCCCGCCGGGGTGGAGCAGTACTTC

J: TRBJ2-4
D: .
size: .
V: TRBV5-6
CDR3: CASSQNAGYGAKNIQYF
DNA: TGTGCCAGCAGCCAGAACGCAGGGTATGGAGCCAAAAACATTCAGTACTTC

J: TRBJ1-1
D: .
size: .
V: TRBV14
CDR3: CASSRIGVNTEAFF
DNA: TGTGCCAGCAGCCGGATAGGGGTGAACACTGAAGCTTTCTTT

J: TRBJ2-2
D: TRBD2
size: .
V: TRBV5-1
CDR3: CASSYGTSGTGELFF
DNA: TGCGCCAGCAGCTATGGGACTAGTGGGACCGGGGAGCTGTTTTTT